One and the same sample provided the 20 T cell receptor beta chains below, sequenced in a study of identical twins. TCRdb re-called the 5' RACE reads with MiXCR, one entry per CDR3 protein. The sample carries hundreds of thousands of distinct CDR3 sequences, approximately 24% recorded once. Separately, the same data were catalogued under a study of T cells expressing NK-cell markers.

What was sequenced was CD4+ T cells sorted from blood. The source is a woman aged 18-35 years in good health.

This clonotype has more than one count but fewer than ten. The rearrangement uses TRBV9 and TRBJ2-1; 9 positions agree with TRBD1. The CDR3 covers 15 residues. Germline V gene data show CDR1 as SGDLS and CDR2 as YYNGEE. V lost 2 bases and J lost 2; bases outside the gene matches: 2. This chain's CDR3 is CASSVRTGAYNEQFF. The CDR3 bases are TGTGCCAGCAGCGTGCGGACAGGGGCCTACAATGAGCAGTTCTTC.

The CDR3 loop is CASGGRGTDTQYF. CDR3 DNA sequence: TGTGCCAGCGGCGGGAGAGGCACAGATACGCAGTATTTT. The chain recombines TRBV3-1 with TRBJ2-3; 7 positions match TRBD2. Trimming took 8 bases from V and 1 from J; bases not matched to a gene: 3. CDR1 and CDR2 (germline): LGHDT, YNNKEL (reference sequence). The CDR3 spans 13 residues.

There are a few counts of this clonotype. V and J are TRBV20-1 and TRBJ2-1; 13 positions match TRBD2. CDR3 size: 13 residues. Germline V lookup: CDR1 DFQATT, CDR2 SNEGSKA (reference sequence). With V trimmed by 6 bases and J by 8 bases, 4 bases remained unmatched. The CDR3 DNA is TGCAGTGCGCCGGGACTAGCGGGACATGAGCAGTTCTTC. The encoded protein is CSAPGLAGHEQFF.

There are a few counts of this clonotype. The genes are TRBV6-2 or TRBV6-3 and TRBJ2-1; no clear D gene. The ends were cut back, 2 bases at V and 1 base at J, with 6 bases in the middle. The CDR3 runs 14 residues. The germline gives CDR1 MNHEY, CDR2 SVGEGT. This CDR3 is CASSYASSYNEQFF. CDR3 in DNA: TGTGCCAGCAGTTACGCTAGTTCCTACAATGAGCAGTTCTTC.

The rearrangement uses TRBV12-3 or TRBV12-4 and TRBJ2-1; D is ambiguous. The CDR3 runs 13 residues. The V end lost 4 bases, the J end lost 7 bases, and 11 bases lay between the germline ends. CDR3 DNA: TGTGCCAGCAGTTCGGACCGTGAAAATGAGCAGTTCTTC. Protein product: CASSSDRENEQFF.

This clonotype was seen only a few times. The genes are TRBV5-1 and TRBJ2-3; the D gene could be TRBD1 or TRBD2 (6 bases each). The CDR3 extends over 15 amino acids. Germline V CDR1 and CDR2: SGHRS, YFSETQ. The V end was cut by 6 bases, the J end by 6 bases, with 20 bases between. CDR3 nucleotides: TGCGCCAGCACCCGTGCTCCCGGGGGCCAGGATACGCAGTATTTT. Translating it yields CASTRAPGGQDTQYF. Based on the CDR3 plus reference TRBV5-1 and TRBJ2-3, the full variable domain is KAGVTQTPRYLIKTRGQQVTLSCSPISGHRSVSWYQQTPGQGLQFLFEYFSETQRNKGNFPGRFSGRQFSNSRSEMNVSTLELGDSALYLCASTRAPGGQDTQYFGPGTRLTVL.

This rearrangement joins TRBV21-1 to TRBJ2-5; the table assigns TRBD2, which was not confirmed against the DNA. TRBV21-1 is deemed a pseudogene. This CDR3 region has 14 residues. CDR3 nucleotide sequence: TGTGCCACCGGGGCTGGCGGAAGACAAGAGACCCAGTACTTC. Translation: CATGAGGRQETQYF.

This clonotype has a handful of counts. The rearrangement uses TRBV20-1 and TRBJ2-7; 8 bases align to TRBD2. There are 14 residues in the CDR3. Per the germline V gene, CDR1 is DFQATT and CDR2 is SNEGSKA (reference sequence). The trim removed 6 bases at V and 5 bases at J, leaving 12 bases unmatched. The CDR3 loop reads CSAHGLASPNEQYF. CDR3 bases: TGCAGTGCCCATGGACTAGCTTCGCCAAACGAGCAGTACTTC.

This clonotype came up a few times. The rearrangement uses TRBV6-1 and TRBJ2-7, with D maybe TRBD1 (5 bases). The V end lost 6 bases, the J end lost 0 bases, and 18 bases lay between the germline ends. Germline V gene data show CDR1 as MNHNS and CDR2 as SASEGT. CDR3 length: 16 amino acids. The CDR3 DNA is TGTGCCAGCAGATCGCCCGGGCAGGGAACCTCCTACGAGCAGTACTTC. Protein: CASRSPGQGTSYEQYF.

The rearrangement joins TRBV10-3 to TRBJ2-7; D is ambiguous. The CDR3 contains 12 residues. The germline V gene has CDR1 ENHRY and CDR2 SYGVKD. V lost 0 bases, J lost 10 bases, and 10 bases lay in between. The CDR3 reads CAISESQAAQYF. CDR3 nucleotides: TGTGCCATCAGTGAGTCGCAGGCGGCCCAGTACTTC.

The rearrangement joins TRBV10-2 to TRBJ2-7; 8 positions agree with TRBD1. V gave up 7 bases and J gave up 7 bases; unmatched junction bases: 3. Germline V gene lookup returns CDR1 WSHSY and CDR2 SAAADI. The CDR3 runs to 11 residues. CDR3 sequence reads: CASKGDREQYF. CDR3 DNA: TGCGCCAGCAAGGGGGACAGGGAGCAGTACTTC.

This chain links TRBV5-1 with TRBJ2-5; 7 bases match TRBD1. This CDR3 contains 15 residues. V dropped 4 bases and J dropped 2; count of bases not matched to a gene: 8. In germline, CDR1 is SGHRS, CDR2 YFSETQ. The CDR3 DNA is TGCGCCAGCAGCCTAAAAGGGGACAGACAAGAGACCCAGTACTTC. It translates to CASSLKGDRQETQYF.

This clonotype was observed a handful of times. The chain employs TRBV30 and TRBJ2-4; D remains ambiguous. This CDR3 is 12 amino acids long. CDR1 is GTSNPN and CDR2 is SVGIG in the germline V gene (reference sequence). The V end lost 8 bases, the J end lost 10 bases, and 18 bases lay between the germline ends. The chain's CDR3 is CAGEGLPKIQYF. The CDR3 region has the DNA TGTGCCGGAGAAGGGCTCCCCAAAATTCAGTACTTC.

The rearrangement joins TRBV20-1 to TRBJ1-4; no reliable D call. The CDR3 has 13 amino acids. Trimming stripped 3 bases from V and 0 bases from J, with 5 bases between. Germline loops: CDR1 DFQATT, CDR2 SNEGSKA (reference sequence). CDR3: CSARVATNEKLFF. The CDR3, as DNA: TGCAGTGCTAGGGTTGCAACTAATGAAAAACTGTTTTTT.

Ten or more counts support this clonotype. V gene TRBV20-1 combines with J gene TRBJ2-3, with 9 bases aligning to TRBD1. This CDR3 has 16 amino acids. V dropped 3 bases and J dropped 1; count of bases not matched to a gene: 8. Germline CDR1 is DFQATT and CDR2 is SNEGSKA (reference sequence). CDR3 sequence: CSASPGTGQGTDTQYF. CDR3 DNA: TGCAGTGCTAGCCCCGGGACAGGGCAGGGCACAGATACGCAGTATTTT.

Worth noting for this clonotype: The junction and the germline gene differ at one end; a read error may be behind it. The chain carries TRBV7-6 and TRBJ2-1; no definite D call. This CDR3 contains 11 residues. CDR1 is SGHVS and CDR2 is FNYEAQ in the germline V gene. In nucleotides, the CDR3 is TGTGCCAGCAGCTCGACCGTGGAAGTGGTCTTC. It translates to CASSSTVEVVF.

This clonotype has just a few counts. A junction boundary mismatches the germline segment, possibly from a read error. The chain couples TRBV7-7 to TRBJ2-2, with TRBD1 identical over 9 bases. Germline V CDR1 and CDR2: SSHAT, FNYEAQ (reference sequence). This CDR3 contains 15 residues. The CDR3 is CASSPGQGVAGELFF. The CDR3 DNA follows: TGTGCTAGCAGCCCGGGACAGGGAGTGGCCGGGGAGCTGTTTTTT.

This clonotype was seen only a few times. This sequence joins TRBV29-1 and TRBJ1-1; D gene ambiguous. Between the trimmed V and J ends, which lost 4 bases and 4 bases, there was a span of 7 bases. The CDR3 has 11 amino acids. Germline V lookup: CDR1 SQVTM, CDR2 ANQGSEA. The CDR3 region is CSVGAFTEAFF. The DNA of the CDR3 is TGCAGCGTTGGGGCCTTCACTGAAGCTTTCTTT. The full variable domain, in which reference TRBV29-1 and TRBJ1-1 provide the parts outside the CDR3, is SAVISQKPSRDICQRGTSLTIQCQVDSQVTMMFWYRQQPGQSLTLIATANQGSEATYESGFVIDKFPISRPNLTFSTLTVSNMSPEDSSIYLCSVGAFTEAFFGQGTRLTVV.

This clonotype was counted a few times. The chain uses TRBV7-2 and TRBJ1-6; weak D call: TRBD1 (5 bases). Trimming removed 3 bases from V and 0 bases from J, with 12 bases in between. The V gene's germline CDR1 is SGHTA and CDR2 FQGNSA. The CDR3 runs 17 residues. CDR3 DNA sequence: TGTGCCAGCAGCTTGGGGGGTCCAAGCTCCTATAATTCACCCCTCCACTTT. This sequence encodes CASSLGGPSSYNSPLHF.

For the CDR3, the DNA is TGCGCCAGCAGCTTGGGGCCCGGCGCTGAAGCTTTCTTT. It codes for CASSLGPGAEAFF. The chain is built from TRBV5-1 and TRBJ1-1, with D unclear. V dropped 0 bases and J dropped 6 bases, with 9 bases sitting between them. Looked up from germline, CDR1 is SGHRS and CDR2 is YFSETQ. This CDR3 spans 13 amino acids.